This T cell receptor beta chain came from a study of blood T cell repertoires in COVID-19. Here immunoSEQ multiplex PCR was the method, and the copy in TCRdb shows in-frame clones only, minus some. The sample includes about 110,000 clones, around 85% of them seen just once. This CDR3 comprises 14 residues. The V gene's germline CDR1 is LNHDA and CDR2 SQIVND (reference sequence). Trimming shortened V by 3 bases and J by 3 bases, and 11 bases separated the two germline ends. The chain recombines TRBV19 with TRBJ1-2; unclear D gene. Specimen: peripheral blood. This sequence originates from a man aged 70 or older with active or convalescent COVID-19. This CDR3 reads CASSIPSVYYGYTF. The CDR3 region has the DNA TGTGCCAGTAGTATCCCCAGTGTTTACTATGGCTACACCTTC. Using reference TRBV19 and TRBJ1-2 for the parts outside the CDR3, the full variable domain is DGGITQSPKYLFRKEGQNVTLSCEQNLNHDAMYWYRQDPGQGLRLIYYSQIVNDFQKGDIAEGYSVSREKKESFPLTVTSAQKNPTAFYLCASSIPSVYYGYTFGSGTRLTVV.